The 27 T cell receptor beta chains below all came from one sample that was sequenced in a study of graft-versus-host responses after intestinal transplantation. Their target antigens are unknown. Assay used: immunoSEQ multiplex PCR; TCRdb lists only in-frame clones, some missing. The sample comprises roughly 120,000 clones, approximately 93% of which are singletons, and 0.95% to 1.5% rests with the top ten. Sequenced material: unstimulated CD8+ T cells sorted from spleen or lymph node cells, taken before transplant. The receptors come from a human donor who was the organ donor for an intestinal transplant.

The rearrangement links TRBV23-1 to TRBJ2-1, with unresolved D. TRBV23-1 counts as an open reading frame of uncertain function. The CDR3 totals 12 residues. With 9 bases removed from V and 10 bases from J, the gap between germline ends came to 16 bases. CDR3 sequence: CAREAPAGEQFF. The CDR3 bases are TGCGCCAGAGAGGCCCCGGCCGGGGAGCAGTTCTTC.

CDR3 sequence (DNA): TGCAGCTCTTTACCAAGGGAGGGGACAGATACGCAGTATTTT. As protein: CSSLPREGTDTQYF. V gene TRBV29-1 combines with J gene TRBJ2-3, with 7 bases that match TRBD2. J was trimmed by 3 bases and V by 8 bases; bases with no gene match: 11. CDR3 length: 14 amino acids. In germline, CDR1 is SQVTM, CDR2 ANQGSEA.

This clone was recorded once. V usage is TRBV9 and J usage is TRBJ2-5, with D unresolved. The CDR3 loop spans 13 amino acids. Trimming left V 4 bases short and J 2 bases short, with 9 bases between. Germline lookup yields CDR1 SGDLS and CDR2 YYNGEE. The CDR3 sequence: CASSLHGQETQYF. The CDR3 DNA is TGTGCCAGCAGCCTCCACGGACAAGAGACCCAGTACTTC.

The CDR3 loop is CASSASGTYNEQFF. CDR3 DNA: TGTGCCAGCAGTGCGAGCGGGACCTACAATGAGCAGTTCTTC. The genes are TRBV2 and TRBJ2-1, with TRBD2 matching over 7 bases. The CDR3 has 14 amino acids. Germline V gives CDR1 SNHLY, CDR2 FYNNEI. Trimming cost V 4 bases and J 2 bases; bases outside gene matches: 2.

Regarding this clone: The sample holds other DNA sequences that translate to the same CDR3. The chain combines TRBV9 with TRBJ2-7; 9 bases line up with TRBD2. Germline V gene data show CDR1 as SGDLS and CDR2 as YYNGEE. With V trimmed by 0 bases and J by 2 bases, 3 bases remained unmatched. This CDR3 is 15 amino acids long. As DNA, the CDR3 is TGTGCCAGCAGCGTAGGGGCTAGCGGGACCTACGAGCAGTACTTC. Translated: CASSVGASGTYEQYF.

This chain connects TRBV5-4 to TRBJ2-1; TRBD2 aligns across 8 bases. The V and J ends lost 1 base and 8 bases, in that order; junction bases with no gene match: 11. Germline-derived CDR1 and CDR2 are SGHNT and YYREEE (reference sequence). The CDR3 is made up of 16 amino acids. The CDR3, as DNA: TGTGCCAGCAGCTTGCGGCGGGAGGTTCCTTCACATGAGCAGTTCTTC. It codes for CASSLRREVPSHEQFF. The full variable domain, rest sourced from reference TRBV5-4 and TRBJ2-1, is ETGVTQSPTHLIKTRGQQVTLRCSSQSGHNTVSWYQQALGQGPQFIFQYYREEENGRGNFPPRFSGLQFPNYSSELNVNALELDDSALYLCASSLRREVPSHEQFFGPGTRLTVL.

The gene calls are TRBV4-1 and TRBJ2-1, with TRBD2 identical over 11 bases. The J segment lost 2 bases and the V segment lost 4 bases, leaving 7 bases of the junction unmatched. CDR1 is MGHRA and CDR2 is YSYEKL in the germline V gene. The CDR3 length is 17 residues. CDR3: CASSLTLLAGAYNEQFF. The CDR3 DNA reads TGCGCCAGCAGCCTAACCCTACTAGCGGGAGCCTACAATGAGCAGTTCTTC.

This chain links TRBV27 with TRBJ2-7, with TRBD2 as a possible D gene (7 bases). Germline assignment: CDR1 MNHEY and CDR2 SMNVEV (reference sequence). With 0 bases removed from V and 6 bases from J, the gap between germline ends came to 15 bases. The length of the CDR3 is 15 residues. The CDR3 DNA reads as TGTGCCAGCAGTTTATCGGGGGGGGGCCGGCGCGAGCAGTACTTC. The encoded protein is CASSLSGGGRREQYF.

This chain connects TRBV9 to TRBJ1-2; 7 bases fit TRBD1. This CDR3 contains 16 residues. From germline, CDR1 is SGDLS and CDR2 YYNGEE. The V and J ends lost 3 bases and 1 base, in that order; junction bases with no gene match: 9. The CDR3 region is CASSGAGQDLNYGYTF. Here the CDR3 DNA reads TGTGCCAGCAGCGGTGCCGGACAGGATCTTAACTATGGCTACACCTTC. The whole variable domain, remainder taken from reference TRBV9 and TRBJ1-2, is DSGVTQTPKHLITATGQRVTLRCSPRSGDLSVYWYQQSLDQGLQFLIQYYNGEERAKGNILERFSAQQFPDLHSELNLSSLELGDSALYFCASSGAGQDLNYGYTFGSGTRLTVV.

The V gene is TRBV19, the J gene TRBJ2-2; the D is unclear. This CDR3 is 13 amino acids long. Germline V gene sequence: CDR1 LNHDA, CDR2 SQIVND (reference sequence). V lost 6 bases to trimming and J lost 7 bases, with 12 bases between them. The CDR3 here is CASSLESGGELFF. The DNA for the CDR3 is TGTGCCAGTAGCCTGGAGTCAGGCGGGGAGCTGTTTTTT. The variable domain in full, completed from reference TRBV19 and TRBJ2-2, reads DGGITQSPKYLFRKEGQNVTLSCEQNLNHDAMYWYRQDPGQGLRLIYYSQIVNDFQKGDIAEGYSVSREKKESFPLTVTSAQKNPTAFYLCASSLESGGELFFGEGSRLTVL.

V and J are TRBV10-3 and TRBJ2-1, with no clear D. The germline V gene has CDR1 ENHRY and CDR2 SYGVKD. Trimming pared 0 bases from V and 8 bases from J, leaving 23 bases between. This CDR3 has 18 amino acids. CDR3 in amino acids: CAISESPRFSRTVDEQFF. DNA for the CDR3: TGTGCCATCAGTGAGTCTCCGAGATTTAGCAGGACGGTCGATGAGCAGTTCTTC.

This chain joins TRBV19 and TRBJ1-5, with D possibly TRBD1 on 5 matching bases. CDR3 size: 14 residues. Trimming pared 6 bases from V and 5 bases from J, leaving 14 bases between. The germline V gene has CDR1 LNHDA and CDR2 SQIVND (reference sequence). The CDR3 bases are TGTGCCAGTAGAGCGTGGGACTGGGATCAGCCCCAGCATTTT. This encodes CASRAWDWDQPQHF.

This chain uses TRBV4-3 with TRBJ2-2; the D gene could be TRBD1 or TRBD2 (6 bases each). Between the trimmed V and J ends, which lost 0 bases and 5 bases, there was a span of 16 bases. The CDR3 covers 17 residues. Looked up from germline, CDR1 is LGHNA and CDR2 is YSLEER. CDR3 sequence: CASSQDWGALKTGELFF. The CDR3 DNA follows: TGCGCCAGCAGCCAAGATTGGGGGGCGCTGAAGACCGGGGAGCTGTTTTTT.

V and J are TRBV9 and TRBJ2-2; D is possibly TRBD1 (5 bases). This CDR3 contains 13 residues. Germline V gene lookup returns CDR1 SGDLS and CDR2 YYNGEE. V was shortened by 3 bases and J by 7 bases, with 10 bases between the two germline ends. The CDR3 sequence: CASSATVNGELFF. Here the CDR3 DNA reads TGTGCCAGCAGCGCGACAGTCAACGGGGAGCTGTTTTTT. The full variable domain, its missing parts supplied by reference TRBV9 and TRBJ2-2, is DSGVTQTPKHLITATGQRVTLRCSPRSGDLSVYWYQQSLDQGLQFLIQYYNGEERAKGNILERFSAQQFPDLHSELNLSSLELGDSALYFCASSATVNGELFFGEGSRLTVL.

This clone appeared once. The chain carries TRBV19 and TRBJ2-1; D gene ambiguous. Germline CDR1 reads LNHDA; CDR2 reads SQIVND (reference sequence). CDR3 length: 13 amino acids. Trimming pared 1 base from V and 10 bases from J, leaving 11 bases between. CDR3 sequence reads: CASSIGPDLEQFF. The CDR3 DNA reads as TGTGCCAGTAGTATAGGGCCGGACCTCGAGCAGTTCTTC.

V and J are TRBV5-5 and TRBJ2-3, with a tentative D call TRBD1 (6 bases). This CDR3 has 15 amino acids. The V gene lost 3 bases and the J gene lost 1 base, with 12 bases spanning the gap. Per the germline V gene, CDR1 is SGHKS and CDR2 is YYEKEE (reference sequence). CDR3 DNA sequence: TGTGCCAGCAGCTCATACAGGGCGGGCACAGATACGCAGTATTTT. Its protein product is CASSSYRAGTDTQYF. Looking up the rest from reference TRBV5-5 and TRBJ2-3 gives the full variable domain: DAGVTQSPTHLIKTRGQQVTLRCSPISGHKSVSWYQQVLGQGPQFIFQYYEKEERGRGNFPDRFSARQFPNYSSELNVNALLLGDSALYLCASSSYRAGTDTQYFGPGTRLTVL.

The J gene is TRBJ2-7, the V gene TRBV27; 7 nucleotides agree with TRBD1. This CDR3 has 13 residues. The V and J ends lost 6 bases and 3 bases, in that order; junction bases with no gene match: 5. CDR1 MNHEY and CDR2 SMNVEV come from the germline V gene (reference sequence). CDR3 amino acids: CASRKGAGYEQYF. DNA of the CDR3: TGTGCCAGCAGGAAGGGGGCCGGCTACGAGCAGTACTTC.

V gene TRBV10-3 combines with J gene TRBJ1-5; weak D call: TRBD1 (5 bases). This CDR3 contains 14 residues. Trimming shortened V by 10 bases and J by 5 bases, and 18 bases separated the two germline ends. The germline gives CDR1 ENHRY, CDR2 SYGVKD. CDR3 nucleotides: TGTGCCACCGAAAACCGGGACTCGCATCAGCCCCAGCATTTT. This translates into CATENRDSHQPQHF.

This clone has a handful of counts. J is TRBJ2-1 and V is TRBV4-1; 15 nucleotides agree with TRBD2. CDR3 length equals 18 residues. Germline lookup yields CDR1 MGHRA and CDR2 YSYEKL. Germline trimming cut 1 base from V and 10 bases from J; bases unmatched to any gene: 11. CDR3 coding DNA: TGCGCCAGCAGCCAAGGTAGATCCGGACTAGCGGGAGGGGACGAGCAGTTCTTC. This sequence encodes CASSQGRSGLAGGDEQFF.

V and J are TRBV30 and TRBJ2-2, with D maybe TRBD2 (5 bases). This CDR3 is 13 amino acids long. Trimming took 5 bases from V and 4 from J, leaving 11 bases between them. Germline-derived CDR1 and CDR2 are GTSNPN and SVGIG (reference sequence). The CDR3 is CAWCPLATGELFF. For the CDR3, the DNA is TGTGCCTGGTGTCCCCTAGCCACCGGGGAGCTGTTTTTT.

The V and J genes are TRBV4-1 and TRBJ1-1, with 10 nucleotides matching TRBD1. Looked up from germline, CDR1 is MGHRA and CDR2 is YSYEKL. The CDR3 extends over 14 amino acids. V lost 4 bases and J lost 4; bases outside the gene matches: 3. CDR3 nucleotide sequence: TGCGCCAGCAGCCCCGGGACAGGGGCCACTGAAGCTTTCTTT. It yields the protein CASSPGTGATEAFF.

The chain uses TRBV5-4 and TRBJ2-7; D may correspond to TRBD1 or TRBD2 (5 bases each). The ends were cut back, 3 bases at V and 7 bases at J, with 17 bases in the middle. The CDR3 is 14 residues long. CDR1 and CDR2 (germline): SGHNT, YYREEE (reference sequence). CDR3 nucleotide sequence: TGTGCCAGCAGCTGGGGGACGGGCCGCGGTGAGCAGTACTTC. Translation gives CASSWGTGRGEQYF.

CDR3 bases: TGTGCCAGCAGTCCATCCCTTCACCATGGCTACACCTTC. The encoded protein is CASSPSLHHGYTF. The rearrangement joins TRBV27 to TRBJ1-2; no clear D gene. V shed 5 bases and J shed 6 bases, with 13 bases lying between them. Germline CDR1 MNHEY, CDR2 SMNVEV (reference sequence). This CDR3 comprises 13 residues.

Remarks on this clone: The sample holds other DNA sequences that translate to the same CDR3. This chain connects TRBV5-1 to TRBJ1-5, with D possibly matching TRBD1 (6 bases). Germline CDR1 SGHRS, CDR2 YFSETQ. The CDR3 spans 13 residues. V was trimmed by 4 bases and J by 10 bases, leaving 15 bases between them. The CDR3 bases are TGCGCCAGCAGCCCGGACAGAGGGCAACCCCAGCATTTT. Encoded protein: CASSPDRGQPQHF.

V is TRBV4-1 and J is TRBJ2-7, with D possibly being TRBD2 (6 bases). Per germline, CDR1 MGHRA and CDR2 YSYEKL. Trimming left V 1 base short and J 1 base short, with 8 bases between. This CDR3 spans 14 amino acids. CDR3 sequence: CASSQGEESYEQYF. In DNA, the CDR3 is TGCGCCAGCAGCCAAGGGGAGGAGTCCTACGAGCAGTACTTC.

This sequence joins TRBV30 and TRBJ2-7; maybe TRBD1 (6 bases). V was shortened by 7 bases and J by 0 bases, with 10 bases between the two germline ends. Germline lookup yields CDR1 GTSNPN and CDR2 SVGIG (reference sequence). This CDR3 contains 12 residues. The CDR3 sequence: CAYRDNSYEQYF. The CDR3 coding sequence is TGTGCCTACCGGGACAACTCCTACGAGCAGTACTTC.

The chain links TRBV5-4 to TRBJ2-1; D ambiguous. The V end lost 0 bases, the J end lost 4 bases, and 8 bases lay between the germline ends. The length of the CDR3 is 14 residues. Per germline, CDR1 SGHNT and CDR2 YYREEE (reference sequence). The CDR3 protein is CASSLELLYNEQFF. CDR3 coding DNA: TGTGCCAGCAGCTTGGAACTGCTATACAATGAGCAGTTCTTC.